Sequencing of this T cell receptor beta chain was carried out in a study of blood T cell repertoires in COVID-19. In the study overall: Material from acute and convalescent COVID-19 was sourced from the United States, Italy and Spain. PBMCs, B-cell-depleted T cells, or T cells were the source of the cDNA or gDNA that made up the material.

The CDR3 is 14 amino acids. Trimming cost V 4 bases and J 8 bases, with 16 bases left between them. Germline V gives CDR1 SGHDT, CDR2 YYEEEE. As processed by the authors: By means of reference gene primer amplification, nucleated cell counts were estimated. This table comes from immunoSEQ multiplex PCR, and its TCRdb copy is limited to in-frame clones, with some not included. Clone size and the V and J calls come from that table; the DNA yielded D and trimming. The table shows roughly 150,000 clones, with nearly 85% occurring only once. The rearrangement joins TRBV5-6 to TRBJ1-3, with D unclear. The clonotype was recovered from a human donor in a cohort sampled during active COVID-19. Sequencing was performed on peripheral blood. The CDR3 DNA reads TGTGCCAGCAGCGCGGGCCTAGCTGGGGACACCATATATTTT. It translates to CASSAGLAGDTIYF. Together with reference TRBV5-6 and TRBJ1-3, the CDR3 gives the full variable domain: DAGVTQSPTHLIKTRGQQVTLRCSPKSGHDTVSWYQQALGQGPQFIFQYYEEEERQRGNFPDRFSGHQFPNYSSELNVNALLLGDSALYLCASSAGLAGDTIYFGEGSWLTVV.